This TCR beta chain was recorded in a study of identical twins. cDNA molecules carried unique molecular identifiers, and template switching added a universal primer site. TCRdb itself ran the 5' RACE reads through MiXCR, one entry per CDR3 protein. The table includes 700,000 to 950,000 distinct CDR3 sequences, 9% to 15% detected once. Only a few counts were recorded for this clonotype. Another study also made use of these data, one on yellow fever vaccine responses in identical twins.

Sequencing used PBMCs. The TCR originated in a young woman in good health.

The CDR3 here is CSVVSNGIYEQYF. CDR3 nucleotide sequence: TGCAGCGTTGTTTCGAACGGGATCTACGAGCAGTACTTC. The chain joins TRBV29-1 to TRBJ2-7, with D tentatively TRBD2 (5 bases). The CDR3 runs 13 residues. Trimming cost V 4 bases and J 3 bases, with 13 bases left between them. The germline V gene has CDR1 SQVTM and CDR2 ANQGSEA.